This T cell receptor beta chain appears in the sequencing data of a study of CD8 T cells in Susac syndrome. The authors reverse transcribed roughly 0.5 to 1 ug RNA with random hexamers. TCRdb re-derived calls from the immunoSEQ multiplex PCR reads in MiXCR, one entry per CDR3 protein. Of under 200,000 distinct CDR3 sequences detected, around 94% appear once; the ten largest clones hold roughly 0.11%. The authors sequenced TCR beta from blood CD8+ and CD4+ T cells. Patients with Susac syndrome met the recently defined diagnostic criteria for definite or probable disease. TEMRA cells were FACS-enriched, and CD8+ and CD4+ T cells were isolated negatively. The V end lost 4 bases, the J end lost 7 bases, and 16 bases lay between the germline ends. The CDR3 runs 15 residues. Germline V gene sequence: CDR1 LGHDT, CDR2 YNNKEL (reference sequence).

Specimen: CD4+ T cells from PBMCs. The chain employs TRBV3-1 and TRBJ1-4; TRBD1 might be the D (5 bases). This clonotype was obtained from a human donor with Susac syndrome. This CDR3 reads CASSLGGGMGEKLFF. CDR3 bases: TGTGCCAGCAGCCTCGGCGGGGGAATGGGTGAAAAACTGTTTTTT.